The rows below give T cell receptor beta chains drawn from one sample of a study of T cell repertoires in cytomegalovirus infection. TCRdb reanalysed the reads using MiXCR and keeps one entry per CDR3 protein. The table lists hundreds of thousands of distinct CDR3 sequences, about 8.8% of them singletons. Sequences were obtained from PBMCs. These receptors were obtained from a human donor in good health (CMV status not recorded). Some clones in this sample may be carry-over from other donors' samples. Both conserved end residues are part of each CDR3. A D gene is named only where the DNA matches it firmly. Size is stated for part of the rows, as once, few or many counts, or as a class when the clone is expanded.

CASRPTSGTDTQYF,TGTGCCAGCAGACCGACTAGCGGCACAGATACGCAGTATTTT,-,TRBV12-3/TRBV12-4,TRBD2,TRBJ2-3
CASSLQGEYNEQFF,TGTGCCAGCAGTTTACAGGGAGAGTACAATGAGCAGTTCTTC,many,TRBV12-3/TRBV12-4,-,TRBJ2-1
CSASIPSGGQKETQYF,TGCAGTGCTAGTATACCTAGCGGGGGGCAAAAAGAGACCCAGTACTTC,many,TRBV20-1,TRBD2,TRBJ2-5
CASGLGRETQYF,TGTGCCAGCGGGTTGGGTCGGGAGACCCAGTACTTC,-,TRBV28,-,TRBJ2-5
CASSYSPRGTGELFF,TGTGCCAGCAGTTACTCGCCCCGGGGAACCGGGGAGCTGTTTTTT,few,TRBV6-6,-,TRBJ2-2
CASSLNNLFYGYTF,TGTGCCAGCAGCTTGAACAATCTATTCTATGGCTACACCTTC,-,TRBV5-6,-,TRBJ1-2
CASSDPSRYEQYF,TGTGCCAGCAGTGATCCGAGCCGCTACGAGCAGTACTTC,many,TRBV25-1,-,TRBJ2-7
CASAGLGETQYF,TGTGCCAGCGCAGGCCTAGGAGAGACCCAGTACTTC,many,TRBV2,-,TRBJ2-5
CAISVEGWTGELFF,TGTGCCATCAGTGTTGAGGGTTGGACCGGGGAGCTGTTTTTT,many,TRBV10-3,-,TRBJ2-2
CASTSSPLHF,TGTGCCAGCACTAGTTCACCCCTCCACTTT,-,TRBV2,-,TRBJ1-6
CASSSTGESPLPF,TGTGCCAGCAGTTCGACAGGGGAATCACCCCTCCCCTTT,-,TRBV27,TRBD1,TRBJ1-6
CASRYKTGLAGNTIYF,TGTGCCAGCAGATATAAGACAGGGCTCGCAGGAAACACCATATATTTT,-,TRBV28,TRBD1,TRBJ1-3
CASSYTGAGRPYNEQFF,TGTGCCAGCAGTTACACCGGGGCGGGACGCCCCTACAATGAGCAGTTCTTC,many,TRBV6-5,-,TRBJ2-1
CASSFTQGARTGELFF,TGTGCTAGCAGCTTTACACAGGGGGCTAGGACCGGGGAGCTGTTTTTT,-,TRBV7-7,TRBD1,TRBJ2-2
CASSQEYARSGNTIYF,TGTGCCAGCAGCCAAGAGTACGCGAGGTCTGGAAACACCATATATTTT,-,TRBV3-1,-,TRBJ1-3
CASSVRGEETQYF,TGTGCCAGCAGTGTCAGGGGGGAAGAGACCCAGTACTTC,many,TRBV2,-,TRBJ2-5
CASSEVNYGYTF,TGTGCCAGCAGTGAGGTTAACTATGGCTACACCTTC,-,TRBV5-4,-,TRBJ1-2
CASSLAAGTYEQYF,TGTGCCAGCAGCTTAGCAGCAGGTACCTACGAGCAGTACTTC,many,TRBV7-9,-,TRBJ2-7
CSARGGPTYEQYF,TGCAGTGCCCGAGGCGGGCCCACCTACGAGCAGTACTTC,many,TRBV20-1,-,TRBJ2-7
CASSFQGGETQYF,TGTGCCAGCAGTTTTCAGGGCGGGGAGACCCAGTACTTC,many,TRBV28,-,TRBJ2-5
CASRAPGPGAFF,TGTGCCAGTAGAGCACCGGGACCCGGAGCTTTCTTT,many,TRBV19,-,TRBJ1-1